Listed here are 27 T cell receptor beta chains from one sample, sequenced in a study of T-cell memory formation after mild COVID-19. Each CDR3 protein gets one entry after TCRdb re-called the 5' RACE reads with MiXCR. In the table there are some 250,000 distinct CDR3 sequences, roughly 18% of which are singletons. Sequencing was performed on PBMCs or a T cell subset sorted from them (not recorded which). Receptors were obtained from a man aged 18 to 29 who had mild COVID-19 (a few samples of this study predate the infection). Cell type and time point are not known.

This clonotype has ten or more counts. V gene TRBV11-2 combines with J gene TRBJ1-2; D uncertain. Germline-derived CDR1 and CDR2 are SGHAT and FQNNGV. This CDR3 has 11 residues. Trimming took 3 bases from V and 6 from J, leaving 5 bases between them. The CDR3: CASSFRDGYTF. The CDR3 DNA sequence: TGTGCCAGCAGCTTTCGGGATGGCTACACCTTC.

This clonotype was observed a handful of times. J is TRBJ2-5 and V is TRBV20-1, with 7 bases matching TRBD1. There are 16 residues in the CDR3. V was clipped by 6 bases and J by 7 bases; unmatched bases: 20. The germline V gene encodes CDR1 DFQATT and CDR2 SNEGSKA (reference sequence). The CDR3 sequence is CSALGTGQAPSGTQYF. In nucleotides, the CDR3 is TGCAGTGCCCTAGGTACTGGACAGGCGCCGTCGGGGACCCAGTACTTC.

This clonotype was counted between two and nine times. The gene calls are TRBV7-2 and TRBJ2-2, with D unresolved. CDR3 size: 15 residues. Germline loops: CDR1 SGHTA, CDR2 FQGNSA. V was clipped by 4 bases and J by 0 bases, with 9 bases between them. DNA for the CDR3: TGTGCCAGCAGCTCCATCAACACGAACACCGGGGAGCTGTTTTTT. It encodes CASSSINTNTGELFF.

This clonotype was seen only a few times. The CDR3 region is CASGTTTFGELFF. In DNA, the CDR3 is TGCGCCAGCGGGACTACCACCTTCGGGGAGCTGTTTTTT. The chain employs TRBV5-1 and TRBJ2-2; 7 bases are a match to TRBD2. Trimming removed 7 bases from V and 7 bases from J; junction bases left unmatched: 7. Germline V gives CDR1 SGHRS, CDR2 YFSETQ. The CDR3 runs 13 residues.

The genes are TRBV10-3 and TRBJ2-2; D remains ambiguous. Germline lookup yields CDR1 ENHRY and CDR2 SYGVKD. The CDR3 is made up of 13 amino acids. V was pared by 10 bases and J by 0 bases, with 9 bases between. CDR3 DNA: TGTGCCAGCGGCGAAACGAACACCGGGGAGCTGTTTTTT. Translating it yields CASGETNTGELFF.

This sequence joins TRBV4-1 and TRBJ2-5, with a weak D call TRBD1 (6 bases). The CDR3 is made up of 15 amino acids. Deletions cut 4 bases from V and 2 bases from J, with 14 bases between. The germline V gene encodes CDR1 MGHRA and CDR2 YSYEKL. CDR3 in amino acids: CASSLSTGQQETQYF. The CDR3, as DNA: TGCGCCAGCAGCCTCTCGACAGGCCAACAAGAGACCCAGTACTTC.

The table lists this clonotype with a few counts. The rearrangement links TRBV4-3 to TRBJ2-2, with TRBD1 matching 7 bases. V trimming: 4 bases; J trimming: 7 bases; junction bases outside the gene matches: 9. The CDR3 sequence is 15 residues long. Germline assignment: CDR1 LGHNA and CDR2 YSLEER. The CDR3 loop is CASSRGRQGDGELFF. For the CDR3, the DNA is TGCGCCAGCAGCCGCGGGCGCCAGGGGGACGGGGAGCTGTTTTTT.

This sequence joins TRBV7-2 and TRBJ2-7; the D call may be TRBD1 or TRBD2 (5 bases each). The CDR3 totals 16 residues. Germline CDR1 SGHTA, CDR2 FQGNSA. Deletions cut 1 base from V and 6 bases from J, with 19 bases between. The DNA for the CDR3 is TGTGCCAGCAGCTTAGTTTCCGGGACCCAATTTTTCGAGCAGTACTTC. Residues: CASSLVSGTQFFEQYF.

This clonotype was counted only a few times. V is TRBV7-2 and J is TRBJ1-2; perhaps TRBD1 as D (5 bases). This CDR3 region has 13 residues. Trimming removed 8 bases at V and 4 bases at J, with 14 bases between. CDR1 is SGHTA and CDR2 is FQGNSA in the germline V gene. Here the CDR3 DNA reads TGTGCCAGCTGCCCTACGGGGGGCTATGGCTACACCTTC. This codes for CASCPTGGYGYTF.

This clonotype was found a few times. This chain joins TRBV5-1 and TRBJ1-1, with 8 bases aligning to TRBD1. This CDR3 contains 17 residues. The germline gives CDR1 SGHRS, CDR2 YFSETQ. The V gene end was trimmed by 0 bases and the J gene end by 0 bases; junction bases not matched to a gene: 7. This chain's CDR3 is CASSLGRDRMMNTEAFF. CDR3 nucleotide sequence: TGCGCCAGCAGCTTGGGCCGGGACAGGATGATGAACACTGAAGCTTTCTTT.

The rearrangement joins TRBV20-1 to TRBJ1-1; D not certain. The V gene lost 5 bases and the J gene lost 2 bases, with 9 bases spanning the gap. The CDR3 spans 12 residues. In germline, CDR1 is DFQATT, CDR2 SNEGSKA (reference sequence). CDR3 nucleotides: TGCAGTGCTTTGGACGGAAACACTGAAGCTTTCTTT. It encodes CSALDGNTEAFF.

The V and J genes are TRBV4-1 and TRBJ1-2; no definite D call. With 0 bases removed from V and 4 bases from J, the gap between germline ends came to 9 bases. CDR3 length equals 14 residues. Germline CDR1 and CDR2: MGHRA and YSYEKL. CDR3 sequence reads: CASSQDPSGYGYTF. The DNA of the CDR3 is TGCGCCAGCAGCCAAGATCCGTCAGGCTATGGCTACACCTTC.

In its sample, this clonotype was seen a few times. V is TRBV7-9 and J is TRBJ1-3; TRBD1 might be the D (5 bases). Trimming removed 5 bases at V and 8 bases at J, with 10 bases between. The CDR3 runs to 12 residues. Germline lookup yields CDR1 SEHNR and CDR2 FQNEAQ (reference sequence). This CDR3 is CASSKPGDTIYF. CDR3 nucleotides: TGTGCCAGCAGCAAGCCGGGGGACACCATATATTTT.

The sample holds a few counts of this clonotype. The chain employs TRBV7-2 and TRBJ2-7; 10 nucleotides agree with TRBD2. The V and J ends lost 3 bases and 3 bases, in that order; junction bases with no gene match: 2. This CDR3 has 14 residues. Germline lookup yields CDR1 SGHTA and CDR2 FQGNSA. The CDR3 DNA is TGTGCCAGCAGCTTTACTAGCGGGGTCTACGAGCAGTACTTC. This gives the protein CASSFTSGVYEQYF.

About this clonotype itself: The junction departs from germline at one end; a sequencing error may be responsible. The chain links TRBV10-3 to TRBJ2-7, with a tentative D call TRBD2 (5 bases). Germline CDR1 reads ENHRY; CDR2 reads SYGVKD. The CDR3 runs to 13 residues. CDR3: CAITERWPYEQYF. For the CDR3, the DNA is TGTGCCATCACTGAGCGGTGGCCCTACGAGCAGTACTTC.

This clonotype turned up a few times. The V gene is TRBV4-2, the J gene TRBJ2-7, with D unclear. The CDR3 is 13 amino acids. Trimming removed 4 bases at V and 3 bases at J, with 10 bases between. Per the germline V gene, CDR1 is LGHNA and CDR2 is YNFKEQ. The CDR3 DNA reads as TGTGCCAGCAGCCCCTATGACAACTACGAGCAGTACTTC. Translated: CASSPYDNYEQYF.

As DNA, the CDR3 is TGCAGCGTCTCGCCTCCCAACCGACTTGCTAACTATGGCTACACCTTC. This sequence encodes CSVSPPNRLANYGYTF. The chain is built from TRBV29-1 and TRBJ1-2, with no clear D. The germline V gene encodes CDR1 SQVTM and CDR2 ANQGSEA. The CDR3 is 16 residues long. Trimming took off 6 bases at V and 0 bases at J, with 20 bases between the two ends.

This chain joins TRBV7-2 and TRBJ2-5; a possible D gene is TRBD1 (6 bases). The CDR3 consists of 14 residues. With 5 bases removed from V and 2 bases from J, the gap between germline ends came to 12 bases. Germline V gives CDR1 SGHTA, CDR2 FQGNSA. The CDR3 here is CASSQRDKQETQYF. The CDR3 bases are TGTGCCAGCAGCCAACGGGACAAGCAAGAGACCCAGTACTTC.

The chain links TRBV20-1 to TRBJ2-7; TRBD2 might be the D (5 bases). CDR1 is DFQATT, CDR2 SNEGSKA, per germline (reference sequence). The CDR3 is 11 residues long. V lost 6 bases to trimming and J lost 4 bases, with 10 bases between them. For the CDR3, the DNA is TGCAGTGCACTCCGGGATTACGAGCAGTACTTC. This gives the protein CSALRDYEQYF.

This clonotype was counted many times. CDR3 sequence (DNA): TGTGCCAGCAGCCTACGCAATGAGCAGTTCTTC. Translated, it gives CASSLRNEQFF. The chain employs TRBV7-8 and TRBJ2-1; D call uncertain. The length of the CDR3 is 11 residues. CDR1 is SGHVS and CDR2 is FQNEAQ in the germline V gene. V was clipped by 5 bases and J by 6 bases, with 5 bases between them.

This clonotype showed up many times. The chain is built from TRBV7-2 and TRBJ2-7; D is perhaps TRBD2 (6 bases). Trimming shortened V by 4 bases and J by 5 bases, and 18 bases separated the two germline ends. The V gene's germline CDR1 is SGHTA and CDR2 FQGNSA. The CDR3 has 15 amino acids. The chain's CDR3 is CASSSNSGGGDEQYV. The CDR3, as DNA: TGTGCCAGCAGCTCAAACTCAGGCGGAGGGGACGAGCAGTACGTC.

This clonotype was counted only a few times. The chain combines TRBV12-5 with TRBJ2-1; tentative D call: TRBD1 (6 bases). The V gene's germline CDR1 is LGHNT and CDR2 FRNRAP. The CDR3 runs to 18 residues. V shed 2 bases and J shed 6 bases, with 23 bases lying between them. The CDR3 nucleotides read TGTGCTAGTGGTTTGATGTTAGGGGGACCCTTTATCTTCAATGAGCAGTTCTTC. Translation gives CASGLMLGGPFIFNEQFF.

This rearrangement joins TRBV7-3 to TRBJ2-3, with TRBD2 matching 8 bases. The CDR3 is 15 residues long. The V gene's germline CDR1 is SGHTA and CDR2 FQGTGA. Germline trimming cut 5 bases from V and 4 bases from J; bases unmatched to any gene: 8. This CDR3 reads CASSRRGDGSDTQYF. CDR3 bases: TGTGCCAGCAGCCGGCGGGGGGACGGGTCAGATACGCAGTATTTT.

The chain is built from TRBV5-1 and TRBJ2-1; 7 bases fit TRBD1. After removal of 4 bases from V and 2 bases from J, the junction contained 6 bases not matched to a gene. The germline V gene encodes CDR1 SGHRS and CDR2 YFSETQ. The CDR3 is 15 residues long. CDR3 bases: TGCGCCAGCAGCCTTACCGGGACAGCCTACAATGAGCAGTTCTTC. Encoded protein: CASSLTGTAYNEQFF.

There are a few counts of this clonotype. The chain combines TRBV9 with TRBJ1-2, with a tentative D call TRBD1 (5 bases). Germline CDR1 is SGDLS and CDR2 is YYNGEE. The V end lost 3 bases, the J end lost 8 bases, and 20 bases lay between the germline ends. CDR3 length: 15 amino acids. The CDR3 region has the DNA TGTGCCAGCAGCGCCCCGGGGGACCAGAGGAGCGGCTACACCTTC. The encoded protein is CASSAPGDQRSGYTF.

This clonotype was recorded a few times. The DNA for the CDR3 is TGCAGCGTTCTCGAATGGACGTCGAACACTGAAGCTTTCTTT. The encoded protein is CSVLEWTSNTEAFF. The V and J genes are TRBV29-1 and TRBJ1-1; D is ambiguous. The CDR3 length is 14 residues. V lost 5 bases, J lost 1 base, and 14 bases lay in between. Per germline, CDR1 SQVTM and CDR2 ANQGSEA. The variable domain in full, with the rest retrieved from reference TRBV29-1 and TRBJ1-1, is SAVISQKPSRDICQRGTSLTIQCQVDSQVTMMFWYRQQPGQSLTLIATANQGSEATYESGFVIDKFPISRPNLTFSTLTVSNMSPEDSSIYLCSVLEWTSNTEAFFGQGTRLTVV.

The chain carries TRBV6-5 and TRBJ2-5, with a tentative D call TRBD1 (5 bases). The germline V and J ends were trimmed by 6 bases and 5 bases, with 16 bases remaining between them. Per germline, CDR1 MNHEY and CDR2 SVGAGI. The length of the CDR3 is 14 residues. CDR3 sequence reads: CASSPGRVWETQYF. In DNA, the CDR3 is TGTGCCAGCAGCCCCGGCAGGGTTTGGGAGACCCAGTACTTC.